This T cell receptor beta chain was sequenced during a study of shared clonotypes between healthy human individuals (dated by TCRdb to about 2020). For the wider study: The cohort included three men and a couple of women between 18 and 49 years of age. For each donor, CD4 naive and CD4 memory were each given three plates, CD8 naive was given two plates, and CD8 memory was given one plate. Between about 0.9 and 10 billion PBMCs per donor were obtained by leukapheresis. Blood TCR repertoires of a handful of healthy adults were deeply sequenced to estimate repertoire size and the extent of clonotype sharing between individuals. To increase sequencing depth and limit assay-specific biases, TCR repertoire library preparation and sequencing were carried out by different laboratories using diverse techniques. Points the paper makes about the study in general: Across a few donors, roughly 5.1% of naive CD4, roughly 3.4% of naive CD8, 2% to 2.5% of memory CD4, and 0.4% of memory CD8 clonotypes were shared. Estimated clonotype richness was generally larger for naive than for memory subsets. Pairwise subsampling led to the expectation that sequencing depth would affect the degree of clonotype sharing among donors. Sampling was restricted to blood, and TCR repertoires in tissues likely differ from the TCR repertoires found in blood. The genetic and exposure-history diversity represented was limited by the small number of donors. Incomplete sequencing was indicated by rarefaction of sorted-subset datasets, despite the large sequencing depth. Higher generation probabilities were observed for clonotypes shared by all four sorted-subset donors than for non-shared clonotypes.

Using the deep immunoSEQ assay, multiplex PCR amplified TCR CDR3 regions from genomic DNA. Extracted genomic DNA from each cell subset was distributed evenly across all wells of several immunoSEQ 96-well plates, and each plate was treated as a replicate. For sorted subsets, approximately 200 ng of genomic DNA, equivalent to about 30,000 T cell genomes, went into each replicate PCR. The purified libraries were quantified using a Qubit 3.0 fluorometer, sized with a Bioanalyzer 2100, and then quantified again using the KAPA Library Quantification kit. Every immunoSEQ 96-well plate was sequenced on a dedicated single-read 150-cycle Illumina NextSeq 550 flow cell. The original methods were these. Because only junctional sequences without quality scores were contained in the immunoSEQ output, filtering matching that applied to full-length reads could not be performed. To assign V/J genes and CDR3, sequences were annotated against IMGT germline references using PyIR, a Python wrapper for IgBLAST v1.9. Any read was removed if the V/J assignment was weak (E-value above 1e-6), the CDR3 was missing, or the read contained stop codons, out-of-frame junctions, or ambiguous translated residues. V3J clonotypes were defined by identical inferred V gene, J gene, and CDR3 amino acid sequence. The percentage overlap between two repertoires was calculated by dividing the number of shared unique clonotypes by the size of the smaller repertoire. Three approaches were used to assess repertoire richness: RTK rarefaction, the Chao1 estimator, and Recon v2.1 estimates of unobserved clonotypes. OLGA was used to compute generation probabilities for all TCRbeta clonotypes that the gDNA method yielded from a handful of donors. TCRdb provides this immuneACCESS table in a form limited to in-frame rearrangements. Some clones are lacking; in checked studies, under half of them reflect an unresolved V gene, and why the rest are absent is not known. V, J and clone size derive from that table, while D and trimming were established from the DNA sequence. This sample comprises over 2 million clones, around 95% of them detected only once. 0.13% of the sample is taken by the ten largest.

The donors were healthy, HIV-negative adults who had no recently reported acute infections or vaccinations. All donors were Caucasian adults living in Nashville, Tennessee, USA. CD4+ T cells were enriched by magnetic negative selection, after which naive cells were positively selected on CD45RA and the negative fraction was taken as the memory subset. Blood was obtained by leukapheresis, after which PBMCs were separated by Ficoll-Histopaque density gradient centrifugation and cryopreserved in liquid nitrogen vapor phase. Analytical flow cytometry was used to check the purity and quantity of every magnetically sorted T cell population. From each sorted fraction, genomic DNA was isolated and quantified by UV absorbance on a Nanodrop 2000c. The CDR3, cysteine through phenylalanine, is 14 amino acids long. Just the 42-base CDR3 DNA is kept, in frame starting at base 1. CDR1 SGHRS and CDR2 YFSETQ were looked up in the germline V gene. V loses 2 bases, J loses 5 bases, and the germline ends lie 11 bases apart.

As concerns this clone: No cognate antigen has been identified for it. Per-base quality was not reported, and no clone a single base away is much larger than it.

The material sequenced was naive CD4+ T cells sorted from blood. The sample's cell subset or site, from its label and the paper: CD45RA+ positively selected. This sequence originates from a man aged 18 to 35 in good health. Recombination linked TRBV5-1 to TRBJ2-1, with TRBD2 tentatively as D gene (5 bases match). The CDR3 protein sequence reads: CASSLVSVHNEQFF. DNA sequence: TGCGCCAGCAGCTTAGTTAGCGTACACAATGAGCAGTTCTTC.